Listed here are 29 T cell receptor beta chains from one sample, sequenced in a study of CD8 T cells in ankylosing spondylitis. From the 5' RACE reads, TCRdb called clonotypes with MiXCR, one entry per CDR3 protein. The sample lists tens of thousands of distinct CDR3 sequences; under 7.5% were seen once. Source material: synovial fluid, either unsorted or a sorted T cell fraction (not recorded which). These receptors originate from a male donor with ankylosing spondylitis.

This chain joins TRBV6-2 or TRBV6-3 and TRBJ2-3, with 10 bases fitting TRBD2. V gave up 4 bases and J gave up 2 bases; unmatched junction bases: 6. The V gene's germline CDR1 is MNHEY and CDR2 SVGEGT. The length of the CDR3 is 16 residues. This chain's CDR3 is CASSFGLAVITDTQYF. The CDR3 DNA follows: TGTGCCAGCAGTTTCGGACTAGCGGTAATCACAGATACGCAGTATTTT.

This clonotype was detected only a few times. The rearrangement joins TRBV5-6 to TRBJ2-7; D gene unclear. This CDR3 has 15 amino acids. Between the trimmed V and J ends, which lost 2 bases and 5 bases, there was a span of 17 bases. Germline V CDR1 and CDR2: SGHDT, YYEEEE. CDR3 coding DNA: TGTGCCAGCAGCTTTGCCGTGATCAGCCCAAACGAGCAGTACTTC. Translation: CASSFAVISPNEQYF.

V gene TRBV7-9 combines with J gene TRBJ1-1; tentatively, D is TRBD1 (6 bases). V lost 3 bases and J 0 bases, leaving 8 bases between the germline ends. Germline V lookup: CDR1 SEHNR, CDR2 FQNEAQ (reference sequence). This CDR3 is 14 amino acids long. CDR3 sequence (DNA): TGTGCCAGCAGCTTTTGGGGGCTGAACACTGAAGCTTTCTTT. Translated: CASSFWGLNTEAFF.

This clonotype has at least ten counts. The gene calls are TRBV7-9 and TRBJ2-1, with D hard to call. CDR3 length equals 13 residues. V lost 1 base to trimming and J lost 6 bases, with 7 bases between them. Per the germline V gene, CDR1 is SEHNR and CDR2 is FQNEAQ (reference sequence). CDR3 in amino acids: CASSLVGFNEQFF. The CDR3 nucleotides read TGTGCCAGCAGCTTAGTGGGGTTCAATGAGCAGTTCTTC.

This clonotype was observed at least ten times. The chain is built from TRBV3-1 and TRBJ1-5; maybe TRBD1 (5 bases). V was shortened by 0 bases and J by 5 bases, with 11 bases between the two germline ends. CDR1 and CDR2 from the germline V gene are LGHDT and YNNKEL (reference sequence). The CDR3 has 15 amino acids. The CDR3: CASSQDTQAYQPQHF. CDR3 nucleotides: TGTGCCAGCAGCCAAGATACACAGGCATATCAGCCCCAGCATTTT.

This clonotype was picked up many times. The chain links TRBV28 to TRBJ1-1; TRBD1 is a possible D gene (5 bases). This CDR3 comprises 14 residues. Between the trimmed V and J ends, which lost 6 bases and 3 bases, there was a span of 14 bases. The germline gives CDR1 MDHEN, CDR2 SYDVKM. CDR3 sequence (DNA): TGTGCCAGCAGGAAGGGGTGGCCGTACACTGAAGCTTTCTTT. It translates to CASRKGWPYTEAFF.

This clonotype was detected many times. The chain carries TRBV20-1 and TRBJ2-3, with 9 positions matching TRBD2. Losses at the gene ends were 0 bases for V and 9 bases for J; bases not matched to a gene: 4. The CDR3 covers 13 residues. Germline CDR1 and CDR2: DFQATT and SNEGSKA (reference sequence). DNA for the CDR3: TGCAGTGCTAGAGATGGAGCGGGAGGAACGCAGTATTTT. This sequence encodes CSARDGAGGTQYF.

At least ten counts were recorded for this clonotype. This chain uses TRBV14 with TRBJ2-7, with a weak D call TRBD2 (5 bases). Germline V gene sequence: CDR1 SGHDN, CDR2 FVKESK. The CDR3 loop spans 14 amino acids. V lost 5 bases and J lost 9, with 20 bases in between. The chain's CDR3 is CASSTRVHSAAQYF. CDR3 DNA sequence: TGTGCCAGCAGCACGCGGGTCCACTCCGCGGCGCAGTACTTC.

The sample holds a few counts of this clonotype. The CDR3 DNA reads TGTGCCAGCGACCGGAGGGGGCATGGTGAAGCTTTCTTT. Its protein product is CASDRRGHGEAFF. The chain uses TRBV12-3 or TRBV12-4 and TRBJ1-1; TRBD1 matches at 7 bases. This CDR3 is built from 13 residues. With 8 bases clipped from V and 7 bases from J, the junction kept 10 bases outside the gene matches.

In this sample, this clonotype turned up many times. The V gene is TRBV7-2, the J gene TRBJ2-6; D perhaps matches TRBD1 (5 bases). Germline CDR1 SGHTA, CDR2 FQGNSA. The germline V and J ends were trimmed by 6 bases and 1 base, with 10 bases remaining between them. The CDR3 sequence is 15 residues long. CDR3 loop: CASSNHRSGANVLTF. The CDR3, as DNA: TGTGCCAGCAGTAATCACAGGTCTGGGGCCAACGTCCTGACTTTC.

This clonotype was seen more than once but under ten times. The V gene is TRBV7-9, the J gene TRBJ2-7; maybe TRBD1 (5 bases). V shed 0 bases and J shed 6 bases, with 12 bases lying between them. CDR1 is SEHNR and CDR2 is FQNEAQ in the germline V gene (reference sequence). This CDR3 comprises 14 residues. For the CDR3, the DNA is TGTGCCAGCAGCTTAGCTGCAGGGCCAGGCGAGCAGTACTTC. Translated: CASSLAAGPGEQYF.

This clonotype has a count of ten or more. The rearrangement joins TRBV29-1 to TRBJ2-7; 9 positions match TRBD2. Looked up from germline, CDR1 is SQVTM and CDR2 is ANQGSEA. V dropped 2 bases and J dropped 4; count of bases not matched to a gene: 6. This CDR3 comprises 14 residues. CDR3 amino acids: CSVESSGGGYEQYF. In DNA, the CDR3 is TGCAGCGTTGAAAGTAGCGGGGGAGGGTACGAGCAGTACTTC.

This clonotype was recorded a few times. The chain combines TRBV7-2 with TRBJ1-2; perhaps TRBD1 as D (6 bases). The CDR3 covers 16 residues. Germline CDR1 SGHTA, CDR2 FQGNSA. V lost 1 base and J 3 bases, leaving 15 bases between the germline ends. CDR3: CASSLGRGKLDYGYTF. DNA for the CDR3: TGTGCCAGCAGCTTAGGCAGGGGTAAATTAGACTATGGCTACACCTTC.

This clonotype was detected only a few times. V usage is TRBV7-3 and J usage is TRBJ2-5; 8 bases match TRBD1. After removal of 5 bases from V and 6 bases from J, the junction contained 2 bases not matched to a gene. Germline V gene data show CDR1 as SGHTA and CDR2 as FQGTGA. The CDR3 is 12 amino acids. The CDR3 region has the DNA TGTGCCAGCAGCCCAGGGGGCCAGACCCAGTACTTC. It translates to CASSPGGQTQYF.

This clonotype was observed at least ten times. The chain is built from TRBV7-3 and TRBJ2-2, with D tentatively TRBD2 (5 bases). The ends were cut back, 3 bases at V and 4 bases at J, with 12 bases in the middle. The length of the CDR3 is 15 residues. CDR1 is SGHTA and CDR2 is FQGTGA in the germline V gene. This CDR3 reads CASSFASMGTGELFF. CDR3 in DNA: TGTGCCAGCAGCTTCGCTAGCATGGGCACCGGGGAGCTGTTTTTT. The complete variable domain, with remaining parts taken from reference TRBV7-3 and TRBJ2-2, reads GAGVSQTPSNKVTEKGKYVELRCDPISGHTALYWYRQSLGQGPEFLIYFQGTGAADDSGLPNDRFFAVRPEGSVSTLKIQRTERGDSAVYLCASSFASMGTGELFFGEGSRLTVL.

This clonotype occurred many times. J is TRBJ1-1 and V is TRBV29-1, with a weak D call TRBD1 (5 bases). There are 15 residues in the CDR3. Trimming stripped 6 bases from V and 1 base from J, with 18 bases between. CDR1 and CDR2 (germline): SQVTM, ANQGSEA. CDR3 residues: CSVRGAQAKNTEAFF. The CDR3 DNA follows: TGCAGCGTAAGGGGCGCCCAGGCCAAGAACACTGAAGCTTTCTTT.

This clonotype was seen at least ten times. The J gene is TRBJ2-2, the V gene TRBV27; D possibly corresponds to TRBD1 (6 bases). From germline, CDR1 is MNHEY and CDR2 SMNVEV (reference sequence). This CDR3 has 15 residues. V lost 5 bases, J lost 5 bases, and 15 bases lay in between. The CDR3 spells CASSRGRGWTGELFF. In DNA form, the CDR3 reads TGTGCCAGCAGTCGGGGCAGGGGCTGGACCGGGGAGCTGTTTTTT.

This clonotype occurred many times. The gene calls are TRBV12-3 or TRBV12-4 and TRBJ2-1, with 10 nucleotides matching TRBD2. Unmatched junction bases numbered 7, after V lost 5 bases and J lost 6 bases. The CDR3 runs 15 residues. The CDR3 nucleotides are TGTGCCAGCAGTGACAGCGGGAGGGTTGGCAATGAGCAGTTCTTC. Residues: CASSDSGRVGNEQFF.

This clonotype was detected only a few times. The chain links TRBV7-8 to TRBJ2-1; 10 bases are shared with TRBD2. CDR1 and CDR2 from the germline V gene are SGHVS and FQNEAQ. Trimming cost V 4 bases and J 4 bases; bases outside gene matches: 7. The CDR3 spans 16 residues. For the CDR3, the DNA is TGTGCCAGCAGCTCCCCGACTAGCGGGTCGTACAATGAGCAGTTCTTC. This codes for CASSSPTSGSYNEQFF.

This clonotype came up many times. This chain uses TRBV5-1 with TRBJ2-1; the match to TRBD2 covers 9 bases. The CDR3 totals 15 residues. Trimming took 7 bases from V and 4 from J; bases not matched to a gene: 9. Germline CDR1 is SGHRS and CDR2 is YFSETQ. CDR3 sequence (DNA): TGCGCCAGCGCGTCCGTTAGCGGGAGTTACAATGAGCAGTTCTTC. The encoded protein is CASASVSGSYNEQFF.

This chain connects TRBV7-3 to TRBJ2-3; possibly TRBD2 for D (6 bases). Germline values: CDR1 SGHTA, CDR2 FQGTGA. The CDR3 contains 15 residues. V lost 5 bases and J 1 base, leaving 13 bases between the germline ends. CDR3 DNA: TGTGCCAGCAGCGCGGGGACTCCTCGCACAGATACGCAGTATTTT. Its protein is CASSAGTPRTDTQYF.

This clonotype was seen repeatedly, ten times or more. This chain connects TRBV18 to TRBJ1-3; 8 bases match TRBD1. Germline V gene sequence: CDR1 KGHSH, CDR2 LQKENI. CDR3 length: 18 residues. V lost 6 bases and J lost 0; bases outside the gene matches: 13. The CDR3 DNA reads as TGTGCCAGCTCCCCTAGATCGCCGGGACAGGTCTCTGGAAACACCATATATTTT. This gives the protein CASSPRSPGQVSGNTIYF.

This clonotype was detected ten times or more. The V call is TRBV5-1, the J call TRBJ1-1, with D maybe TRBD1 (5 bases). V was trimmed by 4 bases and J by 6 bases, leaving 16 bases between them. CDR1 is SGHRS and CDR2 is YFSETQ in the germline V gene. The CDR3 runs to 14 residues. The CDR3 loop reads CASSKYPGHPEAFF. The CDR3 DNA reads TGCGCCAGCAGCAAGTATCCTGGACACCCTGAAGCTTTCTTT.

The table lists this clonotype with many counts. J is TRBJ2-1 and V is TRBV27; 7 positions match TRBD1. V shed 5 bases, J shed 6 bases, and the junction held 7 bases outside the gene matches. The germline V gene encodes CDR1 MNHEY and CDR2 SMNVEV (reference sequence). This CDR3 contains 14 residues. CDR3 protein: CASSGYRGGNEQFF. Written as DNA, the CDR3 is TGTGCCAGCAGTGGATACAGGGGCGGCAATGAGCAGTTCTTC.

This clonotype was recorded many times. The V call is TRBV3-1, the J call TRBJ2-6; D call uncertain. V gave up 4 bases and J gave up 3 bases, with 7 bases separating them. The CDR3 has 14 residues. Per the germline V gene, CDR1 is LGHDT and CDR2 is YNNKEL (reference sequence). CDR3 amino acids: CASSPVGGANVLTF. The DNA of the CDR3 is TGTGCCAGCAGCCCGGTAGGTGGGGCCAACGTCCTGACTTTC.

This clonotype was counted a few times. This rearrangement joins TRBV27 to TRBJ2-2; 10 bases align to TRBD2. The trim removed 5 bases at V and 6 bases at J, leaving 3 bases unmatched. CDR1 is MNHEY, CDR2 SMNVEV, per germline (reference sequence). This CDR3 has 14 amino acids. Written as DNA, the CDR3 is TGTGCCAGCAGTAGCGGGAGGGCCGCCGGGGAGCTGTTTTTT. Translated: CASSSGRAAGELFF.

This clonotype was seen repeatedly, ten times or more. The genes are TRBV12-3 or TRBV12-4 and TRBJ2-1; possibly TRBD1 or TRBD2 for D (5 bases each). The CDR3 is 15 residues long. V lost 3 bases, J lost 9 bases, and 18 bases lay in between. CDR3 in DNA: TGTGCCAGCAGTTTGTTGTTGGGTGAGGGGACTGAGCAGTTCTTC. Amino acid sequence: CASSLLLGEGTEQFF.

This clonotype occurred many times. This chain links TRBV29-1 with TRBJ1-5; a possible D gene is TRBD1 (6 bases). The germline CDR1 and CDR2 sequences are SQVTM and ANQGSEA. The CDR3 length is 13 residues. Trimming cost V 1 base and J 2 bases, with 6 bases left between them. The CDR3 bases are TGCAGCGTTGAAGGACAGGGCAATCAGCCCCAGCATTTT. The encoded protein is CSVEGQGNQPQHF.

The V and J genes are TRBV7-3 and TRBJ2-3, with 10 positions matching TRBD2. Germline V gene sequence: CDR1 SGHTA, CDR2 FQGTGA. The CDR3 consists of 18 residues. The J segment lost 0 bases and the V segment lost 1 base, leaving 7 bases of the junction unmatched. CDR3 sequence (DNA): TGTGCCAGCAGCTTAAGGGGCCCGACTAGCGGGAGCACAGATACGCAGTATTTT. Translated: CASSLRGPTSGSTDTQYF.